The clone carrying this T cell receptor (beta chain) appeared a few times. No antigen is known for it. Using its own MiXCR run on the RT-PCR reads, TCRdb lists one record per CDR3 protein. The sample yields 300,000 to 350,000 distinct CDR3 sequences, about a fifth seen once. This sample is drawn from a study of response to subunit inactivated influenza vaccine. CDR1 is MDHEN and CDR2 is SYDVKM in the germline V gene. This CDR3 contains 16 residues. V was clipped by 3 bases and J by 2 bases, with 17 bases between them. General observations from the study: Few additional T cells are recruited per seasonal influenza vaccination, authors suggested.

The sample consisted of PBMCs from blood, taken about 19 months after vaccination. The clonotype comes from a man between 45 and 75 years old who received an inactivated influenza vaccine. V usage is TRBV28 and J usage is TRBJ2-7; either TRBD1 or TRBD2 may supply D (6 bases each). CDR3 sequence reads: CASSLKGGYLTYEQYF. In DNA form, the CDR3 reads TGTGCCAGCAGTTTGAAGGGGGGCTATCTAACCTACGAGCAGTACTTC.